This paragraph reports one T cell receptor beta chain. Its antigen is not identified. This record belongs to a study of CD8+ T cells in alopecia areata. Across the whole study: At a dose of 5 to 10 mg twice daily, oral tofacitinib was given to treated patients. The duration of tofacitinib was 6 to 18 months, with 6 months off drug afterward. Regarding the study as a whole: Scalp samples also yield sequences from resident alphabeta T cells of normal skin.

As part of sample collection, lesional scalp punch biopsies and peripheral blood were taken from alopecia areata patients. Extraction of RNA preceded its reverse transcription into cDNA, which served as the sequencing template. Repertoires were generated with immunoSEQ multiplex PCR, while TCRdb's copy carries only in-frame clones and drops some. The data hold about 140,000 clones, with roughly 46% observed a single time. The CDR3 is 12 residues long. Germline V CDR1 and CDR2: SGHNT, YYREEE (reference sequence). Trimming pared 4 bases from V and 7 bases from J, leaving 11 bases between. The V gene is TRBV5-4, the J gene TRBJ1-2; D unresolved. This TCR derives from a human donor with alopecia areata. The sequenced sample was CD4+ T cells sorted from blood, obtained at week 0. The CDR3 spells CASSHINSGYTF. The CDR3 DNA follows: TGTGCCAGCAGCCACATTAATTCTGGCTACACCTTC.